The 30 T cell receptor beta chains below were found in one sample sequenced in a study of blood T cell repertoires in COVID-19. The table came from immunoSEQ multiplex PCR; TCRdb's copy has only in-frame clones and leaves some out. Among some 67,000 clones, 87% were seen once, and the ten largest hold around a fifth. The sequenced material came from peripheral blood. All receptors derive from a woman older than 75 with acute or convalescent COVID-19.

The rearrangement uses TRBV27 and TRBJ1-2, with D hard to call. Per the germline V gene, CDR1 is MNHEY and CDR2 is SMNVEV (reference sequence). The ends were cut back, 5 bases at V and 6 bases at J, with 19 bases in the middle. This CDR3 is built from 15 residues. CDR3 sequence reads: CASSQQLRPPDGYTF. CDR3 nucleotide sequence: TGTGCCAGCAGTCAACAGCTACGACCCCCAGATGGCTACACCTTC.

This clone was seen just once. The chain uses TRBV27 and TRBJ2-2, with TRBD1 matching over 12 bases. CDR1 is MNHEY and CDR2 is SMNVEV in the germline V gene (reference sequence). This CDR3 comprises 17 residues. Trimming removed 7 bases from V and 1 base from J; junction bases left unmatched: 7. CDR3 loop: CASTRDRGLMNTGELFF. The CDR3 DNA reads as TGTGCCAGCACCCGGGACAGGGGGCTTATGAACACCGGGGAGCTGTTTTTT.

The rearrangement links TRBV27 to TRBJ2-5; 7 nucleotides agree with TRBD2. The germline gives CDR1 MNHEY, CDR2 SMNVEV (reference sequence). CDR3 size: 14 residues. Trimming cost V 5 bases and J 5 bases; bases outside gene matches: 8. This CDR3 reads CASSLRKGGETQYF. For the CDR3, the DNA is TGTGCCAGCAGTCTTCGGAAGGGAGGGGAGACCCAGTACTTC.

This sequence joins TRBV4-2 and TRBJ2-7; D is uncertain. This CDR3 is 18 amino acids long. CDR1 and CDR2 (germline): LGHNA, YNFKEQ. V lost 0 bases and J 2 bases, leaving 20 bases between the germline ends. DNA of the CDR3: TGTGCCAGCAGCCAAGATCTCGATACCGCAGGCCACACCTACGAGCAGTACTTC. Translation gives CASSQDLDTAGHTYEQYF.

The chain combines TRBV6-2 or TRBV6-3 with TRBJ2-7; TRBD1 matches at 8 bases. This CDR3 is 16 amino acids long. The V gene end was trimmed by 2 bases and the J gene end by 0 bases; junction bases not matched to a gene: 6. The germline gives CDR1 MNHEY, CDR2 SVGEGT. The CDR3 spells CASSYPRQGLSYEQYF. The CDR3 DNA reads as TGTGCCAGCAGTTACCCAAGACAGGGGCTCTCCTACGAGCAGTACTTC.

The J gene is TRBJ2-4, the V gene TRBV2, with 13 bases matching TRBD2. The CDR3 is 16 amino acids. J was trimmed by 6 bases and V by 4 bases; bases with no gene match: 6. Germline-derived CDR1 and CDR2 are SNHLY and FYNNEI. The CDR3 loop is CASSGPGLAGINIQYF. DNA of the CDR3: TGTGCCAGCAGTGGACCGGGACTAGCGGGGATAAACATTCAGTACTTC. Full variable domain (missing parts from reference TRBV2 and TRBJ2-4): EPEVTQTPSHQVTQMGQEVILRCVPISNHLYFYWYRQILGQKVEFLVSFYNNEISEKSEIFDDQFSVERPDGSNFTLKIRSTKLEDSAMYFCASSGPGLAGINIQYFGAGTRLSVL.

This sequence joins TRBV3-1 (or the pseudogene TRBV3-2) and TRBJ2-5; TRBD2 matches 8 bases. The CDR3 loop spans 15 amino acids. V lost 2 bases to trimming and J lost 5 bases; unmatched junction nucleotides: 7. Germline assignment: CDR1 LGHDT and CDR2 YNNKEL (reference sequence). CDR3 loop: CASSQNPTSAETQYF. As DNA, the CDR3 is TGTGCCAGCAGCCAAAATCCGACTAGCGCCGAGACCCAGTACTTC.

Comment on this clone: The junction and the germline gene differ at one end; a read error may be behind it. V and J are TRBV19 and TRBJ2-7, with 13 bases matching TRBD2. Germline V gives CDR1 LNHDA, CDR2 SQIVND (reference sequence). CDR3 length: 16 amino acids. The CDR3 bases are TGTGCCACCATGGGACTAGCGGGAACAAACTCCTGCGAGCAGTACTTC. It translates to CATMGLAGTNSCEQYF.

CDR3 loop: CASSLTRHEQFF. The CDR3 nucleotides are TGTGCCAGCAGTTTAACGCGTCATGAGCAGTTCTTC. The rearrangement uses TRBV12-3 or TRBV12-4 and TRBJ2-1; D is uncertain. This CDR3 has 12 amino acids. With 2 bases removed from V and 8 bases from J, the gap between germline ends came to 7 bases.

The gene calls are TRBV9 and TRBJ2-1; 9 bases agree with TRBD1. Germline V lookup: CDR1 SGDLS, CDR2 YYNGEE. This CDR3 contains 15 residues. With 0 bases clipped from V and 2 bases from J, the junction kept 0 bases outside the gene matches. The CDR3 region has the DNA TGTGCCAGCAGCGTAGGACAGGGGGCCTACAATGAGCAGTTCTTC. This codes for CASSVGQGAYNEQFF. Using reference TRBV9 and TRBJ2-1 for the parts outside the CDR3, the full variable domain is DSGVTQTPKHLITATGQRVTLRCSPRSGDLSVYWYQQSLDQGLQFLIQYYNGEERAKGNILERFSAQQFPDLHSELNLSSLELGDSALYFCASSVGQGAYNEQFFGPGTRLTVL.

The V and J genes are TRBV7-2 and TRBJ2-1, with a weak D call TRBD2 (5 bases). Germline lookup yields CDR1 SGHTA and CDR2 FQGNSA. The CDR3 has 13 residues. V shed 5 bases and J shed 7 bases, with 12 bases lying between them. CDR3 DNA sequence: TGTGCCAGCAGCCGCCAACGAGGGAATGAGCAGTTCTTC. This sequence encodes CASSRQRGNEQFF. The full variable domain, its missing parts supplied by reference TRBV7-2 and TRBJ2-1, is GAGVSQSPSNKVTEKGKDVELRCDPISGHTALYWYRQSLGQGLEFLIYFQGNSAPDKSGLPSDRFSAERTGGSVSTLTIQRTQQEDSAVYLCASSRQRGNEQFFGPGTRLTVL.

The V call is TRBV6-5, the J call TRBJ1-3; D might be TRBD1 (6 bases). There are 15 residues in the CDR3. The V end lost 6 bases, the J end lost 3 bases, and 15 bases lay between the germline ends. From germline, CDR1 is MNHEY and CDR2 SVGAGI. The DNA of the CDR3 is TGTGCCAGCAGCGTGGACAGCTTTTTTGGAAACACCATATATTTT. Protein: CASSVDSFFGNTIYF.

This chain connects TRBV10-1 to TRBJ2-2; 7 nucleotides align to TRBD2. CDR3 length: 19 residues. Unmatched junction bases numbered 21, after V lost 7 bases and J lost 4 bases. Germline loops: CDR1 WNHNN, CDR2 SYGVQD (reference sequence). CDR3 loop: CASNPRSRGIKVLTGELFF. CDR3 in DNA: TGCGCCAGCAATCCCCGTTCGCGGGGGATTAAGGTACTCACCGGGGAGCTGTTTTTT.

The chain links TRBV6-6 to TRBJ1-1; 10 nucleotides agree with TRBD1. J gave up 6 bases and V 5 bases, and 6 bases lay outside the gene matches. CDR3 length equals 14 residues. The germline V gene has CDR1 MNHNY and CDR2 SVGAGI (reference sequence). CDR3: CASSPGDRGAEAFF. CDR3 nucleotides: TGTGCCAGCAGTCCGGGGGACAGGGGAGCTGAAGCTTTCTTT.

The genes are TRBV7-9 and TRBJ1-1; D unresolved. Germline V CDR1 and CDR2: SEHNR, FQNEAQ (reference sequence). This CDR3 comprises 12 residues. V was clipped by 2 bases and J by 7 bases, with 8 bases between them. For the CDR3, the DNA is TGTGCCAGCAGCTTATTCCCAGGTGAAGCTTTCTTT. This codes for CASSLFPGEAFF.

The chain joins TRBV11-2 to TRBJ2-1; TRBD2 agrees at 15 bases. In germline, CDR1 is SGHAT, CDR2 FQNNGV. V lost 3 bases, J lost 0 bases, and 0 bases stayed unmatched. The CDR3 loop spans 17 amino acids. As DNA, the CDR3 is TGTGCCAGCAGCTTGGGACTAGCGGGAGGCTCCTACAATGAGCAGTTCTTC. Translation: CASSLGLAGGSYNEQFF. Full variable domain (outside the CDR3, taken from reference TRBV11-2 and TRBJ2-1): EAGVAQSPRYKIIEKRQSVAFWCNPISGHATLYWYQQILGQGPKLLIQFQNNGVVDDSQLPKDRFSAERLKGVDSTLKIQPAKLEDSAVYLCASSLGLAGGSYNEQFFGPGTRLTVL.

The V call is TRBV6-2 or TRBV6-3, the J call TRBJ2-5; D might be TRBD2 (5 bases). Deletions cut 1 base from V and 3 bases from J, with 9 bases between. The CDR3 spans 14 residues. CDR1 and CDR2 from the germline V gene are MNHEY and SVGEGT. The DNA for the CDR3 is TGTGCCAGCAGTTACTTTGTGGGAGAAGAGACCCAGTACTTC. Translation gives CASSYFVGEETQYF.

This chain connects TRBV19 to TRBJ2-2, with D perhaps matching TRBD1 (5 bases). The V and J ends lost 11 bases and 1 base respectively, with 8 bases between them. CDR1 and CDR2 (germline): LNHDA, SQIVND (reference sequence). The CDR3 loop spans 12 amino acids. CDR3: CAPRGNTGELFF. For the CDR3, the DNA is TGTGCCCCAAGGGGGAACACCGGGGAGCTGTTTTTT.

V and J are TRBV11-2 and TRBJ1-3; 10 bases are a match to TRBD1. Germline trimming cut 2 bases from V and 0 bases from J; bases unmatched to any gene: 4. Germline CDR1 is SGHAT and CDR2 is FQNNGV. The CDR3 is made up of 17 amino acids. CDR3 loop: CASSLTDRGYSGNTIYF. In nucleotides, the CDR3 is TGTGCCAGCAGCTTAACGGACAGGGGGTACTCTGGAAACACCATATATTTT. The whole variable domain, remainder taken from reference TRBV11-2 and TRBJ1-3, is EAGVAQSPRYKIIEKRQSVAFWCNPISGHATLYWYQQILGQGPKLLIQFQNNGVVDDSQLPKDRFSAERLKGVDSTLKIQPAKLEDSAVYLCASSLTDRGYSGNTIYFGEGSWLTVV.

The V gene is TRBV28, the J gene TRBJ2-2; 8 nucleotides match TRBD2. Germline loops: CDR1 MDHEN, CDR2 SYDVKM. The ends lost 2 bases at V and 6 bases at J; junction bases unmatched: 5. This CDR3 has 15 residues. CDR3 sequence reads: CASSLISGRAGELFF. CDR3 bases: TGTGCCAGCAGTTTAATCAGCGGGAGAGCCGGGGAGCTGTTTTTT.

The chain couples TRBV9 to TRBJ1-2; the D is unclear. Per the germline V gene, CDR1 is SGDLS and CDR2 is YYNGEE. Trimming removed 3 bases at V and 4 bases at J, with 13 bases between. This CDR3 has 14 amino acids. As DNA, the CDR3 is TGTGCCAGCAGCGCCTTTAGAGGCGGCTATGGCTACACCTTC. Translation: CASSAFRGGYGYTF.

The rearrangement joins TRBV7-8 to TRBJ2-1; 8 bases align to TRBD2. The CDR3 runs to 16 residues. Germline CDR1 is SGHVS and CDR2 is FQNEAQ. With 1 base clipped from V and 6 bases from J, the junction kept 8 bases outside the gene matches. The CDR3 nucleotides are TGTGCCAGCAGCTTAGTCCTTGCGGGGGGCGCCAATGAGCAGTTCTTC. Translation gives CASSLVLAGGANEQFF.

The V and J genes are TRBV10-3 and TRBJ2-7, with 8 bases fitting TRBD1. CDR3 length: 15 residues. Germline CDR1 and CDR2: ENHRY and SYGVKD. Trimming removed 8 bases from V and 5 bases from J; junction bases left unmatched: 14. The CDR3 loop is CAIGRDRGPSDEQYF. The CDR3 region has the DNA TGTGCCATCGGGAGAGACAGGGGTCCGTCCGACGAGCAGTACTTC.

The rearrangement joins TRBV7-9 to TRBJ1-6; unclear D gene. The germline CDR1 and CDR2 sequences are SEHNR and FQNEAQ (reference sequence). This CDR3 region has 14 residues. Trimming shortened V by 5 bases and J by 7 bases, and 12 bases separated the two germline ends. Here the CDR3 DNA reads TGTGCCAGCAGCCCATTACAACCCAATTCACCCCTCCACTTT. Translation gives CASSPLQPNSPLHF.

The CDR3 loop reads CASSPERLVSTQYF. DNA for the CDR3: TGTGCCAGCAGCCCCGAAAGACTAGTATCGACGCAGTATTTT. V gene TRBV11-2 combines with J gene TRBJ2-3, with D possibly matching TRBD2 (6 bases). The CDR3 consists of 14 residues. The germline V and J ends were trimmed by 5 bases and 9 bases, with 18 bases remaining between them. Germline CDR1 reads SGHAT; CDR2 reads FQNNGV.

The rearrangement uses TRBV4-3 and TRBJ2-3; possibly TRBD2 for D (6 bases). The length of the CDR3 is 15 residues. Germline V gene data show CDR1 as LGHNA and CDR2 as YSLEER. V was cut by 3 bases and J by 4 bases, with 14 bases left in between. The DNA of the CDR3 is TGCGCCAGCAGCCAGACTTCTAGCGCAGCAGATACGCAGTATTTT. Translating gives CASSQTSSAADTQYF.

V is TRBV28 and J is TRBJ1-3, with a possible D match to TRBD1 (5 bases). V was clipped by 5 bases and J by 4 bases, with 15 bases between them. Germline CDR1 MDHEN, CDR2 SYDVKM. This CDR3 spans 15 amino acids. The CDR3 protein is CASSDTGSRGNTIYF. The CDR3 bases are TGTGCCAGCAGTGACACAGGATCCAGGGGAAACACCATATATTTT.

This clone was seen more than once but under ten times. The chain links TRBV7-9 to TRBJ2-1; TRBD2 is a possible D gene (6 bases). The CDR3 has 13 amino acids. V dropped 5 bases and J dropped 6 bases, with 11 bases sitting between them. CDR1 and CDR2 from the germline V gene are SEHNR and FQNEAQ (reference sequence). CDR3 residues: CASSDVTSNEQFF. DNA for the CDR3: TGTGCCAGCAGCGACGTGACTAGCAATGAGCAGTTCTTC. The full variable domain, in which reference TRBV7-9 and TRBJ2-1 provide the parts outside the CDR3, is DTGVSQNPRHKITKRGQNVTFRCDPISEHNRLYWYRQTLGQGPEFLTYFQNEAQLEKSRLLSDRFSAERPKGSFSTLEIQRTEQGDSAMYLCASSDVTSNEQFFGPGTRLTVL.

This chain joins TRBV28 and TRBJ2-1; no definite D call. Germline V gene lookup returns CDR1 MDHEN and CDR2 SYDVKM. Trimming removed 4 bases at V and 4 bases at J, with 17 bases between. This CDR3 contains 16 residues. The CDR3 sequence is CASSSPGRRLYNEQFF. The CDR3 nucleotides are TGTGCCAGCAGTTCCCCAGGTCGACGCTTGTACAATGAGCAGTTCTTC.

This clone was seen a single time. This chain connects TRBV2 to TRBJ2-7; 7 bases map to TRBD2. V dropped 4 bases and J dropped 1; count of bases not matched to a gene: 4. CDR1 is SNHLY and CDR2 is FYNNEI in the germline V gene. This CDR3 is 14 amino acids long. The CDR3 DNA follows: TGTGCCAGCAGTGTTGGGGGGGGATCCTACGAGCAGTACTTC. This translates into CASSVGGGSYEQYF.